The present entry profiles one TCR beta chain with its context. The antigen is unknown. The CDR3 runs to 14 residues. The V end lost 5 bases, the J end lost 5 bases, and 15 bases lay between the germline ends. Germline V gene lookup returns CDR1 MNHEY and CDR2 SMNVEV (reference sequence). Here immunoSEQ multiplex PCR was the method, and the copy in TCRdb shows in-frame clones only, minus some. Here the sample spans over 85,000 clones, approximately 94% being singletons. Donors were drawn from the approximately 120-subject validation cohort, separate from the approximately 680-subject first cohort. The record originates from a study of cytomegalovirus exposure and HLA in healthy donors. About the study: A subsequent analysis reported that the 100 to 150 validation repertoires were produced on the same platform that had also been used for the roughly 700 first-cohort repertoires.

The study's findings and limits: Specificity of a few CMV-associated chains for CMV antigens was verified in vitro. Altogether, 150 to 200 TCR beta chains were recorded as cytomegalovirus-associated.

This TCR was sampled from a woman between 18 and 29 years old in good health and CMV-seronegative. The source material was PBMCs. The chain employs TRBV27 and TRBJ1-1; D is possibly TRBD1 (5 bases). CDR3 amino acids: CASSKDQGWTEAFF. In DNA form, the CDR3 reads TGTGCCAGCAGTAAAGATCAGGGTTGGACTGAAGCTTTCTTT.